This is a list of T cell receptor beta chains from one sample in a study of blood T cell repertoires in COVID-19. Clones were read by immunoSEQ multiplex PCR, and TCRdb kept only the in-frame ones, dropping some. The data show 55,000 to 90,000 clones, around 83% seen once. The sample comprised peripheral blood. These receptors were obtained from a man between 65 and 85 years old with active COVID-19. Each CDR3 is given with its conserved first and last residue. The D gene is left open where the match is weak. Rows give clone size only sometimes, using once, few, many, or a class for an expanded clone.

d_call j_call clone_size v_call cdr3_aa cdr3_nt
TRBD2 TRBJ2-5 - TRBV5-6 CASSPGLAGGGYGETQYF TGTGCCAGCAGCCCGGGACTAGCGGGAGGGGGGTACGGGGAGACCCAGTACTTC
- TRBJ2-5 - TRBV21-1 CASSKGLGQTGTEETQYF TGTGCCAGCAGCAAAGGACTCGGGCAGACAGGGACCGAAGAGACCCAGTACTTC
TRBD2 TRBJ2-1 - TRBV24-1 CATSDPLAGEGYWGNEQFF TGTGCCACCAGTGACCCACTAGCGGGAGAAGGTTATTGGGGTAATGAGCAGTTCTTC
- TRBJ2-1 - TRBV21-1 CASSPGDSDNEQFF TGTGCCAGCAGCCCGGGGGACTCCGACAATGAGCAGTTCTTC
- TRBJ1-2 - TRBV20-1 CSARSDSPQAF TGCAGTGCTAGGTCGGACAGTCCTCAGGCCTTC
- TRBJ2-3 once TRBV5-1 CASSLGEDTQYF TGCGCCAGCAGCTTGGGAGAAGATACGCAGTATTTT
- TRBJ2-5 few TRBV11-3 CASSLGHLGETQYF TGTGCCAGCAGCTTAGGGCACCTCGGGGAGACCCAGTACTTC
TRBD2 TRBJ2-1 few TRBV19 CASRRLAGDPSYNEQFF TGTGCCAGTAGAAGACTAGCGGGAGACCCCTCCTACAATGAGCAGTTCTTC
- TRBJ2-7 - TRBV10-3 CAISEPMTGRDYEQYF TGTGCCATCAGTGAGCCGATGACAGGCAGGGACTACGAGCAGTACTTC
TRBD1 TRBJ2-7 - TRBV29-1 CSVGTGSGEQYF TGCAGCGTGGGGACAGGGTCGGGGGAGCAGTACTTC
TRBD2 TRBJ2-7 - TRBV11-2 CASSDRGGAAPRGEQYF TGTGCCAGCAGCGATCGCGGGGGGGCAGCCCCCCGGGGCGAGCAGTACTTC
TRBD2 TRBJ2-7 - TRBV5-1 CASSLGPGTTYEQYF TGCGCCAGCAGCTTGGGCCCCGGGACTACCTACGAGCAGTACTTC
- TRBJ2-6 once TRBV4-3 CASSQDRVGANVLTF TGCGCCAGCAGCCAAGATCGGGTTGGGGCCAACGTCCTGACTTTC
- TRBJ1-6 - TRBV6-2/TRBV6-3 CASSYRRGVNSPLHF TGTGCCAGCAGTTACCGGCGGGGGGTCAATTCACCCCTCCACTTT
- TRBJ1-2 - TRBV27 CASGWTARGYTF TGTGCCAGCGGGTGGACAGCACGGGGCTACACCTTC
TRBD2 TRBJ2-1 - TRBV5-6 CASSLAGTSGRGEQFF TGTGCCAGCAGCTTGGCCGGGACTAGCGGGAGGGGCGAGCAGTTCTTC
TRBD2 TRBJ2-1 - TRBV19 CASSPTSGTPLSTYNEQFF TGTGCCAGTAGCCCCACTAGCGGGACCCCTCTCTCCACCTACAATGAGCAGTTCTTC
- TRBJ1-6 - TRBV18 CASSTGVGGNSPLHF TGTGCCAGCTCAACCGGAGTCGGCGGTAATTCACCCCTCCACTTT
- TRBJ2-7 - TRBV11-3 CASSLAHPMEVGEGGEQYF TGTGCCAGCAGCTTAGCCCACCCCATGGAGGTTGGGGAAGGAGGAGAGCAGTACTTC
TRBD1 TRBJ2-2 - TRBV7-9 CASSPTGLAGSGGELFF TGTGCCAGCAGCCCGACAGGGCTAGCCGGAAGCGGCGGGGAGCTGTTTTTT
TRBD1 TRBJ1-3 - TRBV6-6 CASGGTGVRGNTIYF TGTGCCAGCGGGGGTACAGGGGTGCGAGGAAACACCATATATTTT
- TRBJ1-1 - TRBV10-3 CAISEEGTPTEAFF TGTGCCATCAGTGAGGAGGGGACTCCCACTGAAGCTTTCTTT
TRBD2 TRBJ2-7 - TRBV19 CASNVGSGLAGGPSYEQYF TGTGCCAGTAATGTCGGATCGGGACTAGCGGGAGGCCCCTCCTACGAGCAGTACTTC
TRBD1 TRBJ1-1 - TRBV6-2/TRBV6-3 CASSYSLRGRAFF TGTGCCAGCAGTTACTCGTTGAGGGGGCGAGCTTTCTTT
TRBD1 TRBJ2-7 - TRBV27 CASSWAGGHHEQYF TGTGCCAGCAGTTGGGCAGGGGGCCACCACGAGCAGTACTTC
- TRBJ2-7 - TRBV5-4 CASSRPPGYEQYF TGTGCCAGCAGCCGACCCCCGGGCTACGAGCAGTACTTC
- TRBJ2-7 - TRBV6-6 CASSYSSAEQYF TGTGCCAGCAGTTACTCTAGCGCCGAGCAGTACTTC
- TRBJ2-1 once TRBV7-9 CASSGSSYNEQFF TGTGCCAGCAGCGGCAGCTCCTACAATGAGCAGTTCTTC
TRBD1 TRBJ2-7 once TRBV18 CASSSTGVAPDEQYF TGTGCCAGCTCATCCACAGGGGTGGCACCCGACGAGCAGTACTTC
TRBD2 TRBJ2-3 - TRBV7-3 CASSTHSGSKTDTQYF TGTGCCAGCAGCACCCATAGCGGGAGTAAGACAGATACGCAGTATTTT
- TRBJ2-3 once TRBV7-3 CASSPPGEDTQYF TGTGCCAGCAGCCCCCCGGGGGAAGATACGCAGTATTTT
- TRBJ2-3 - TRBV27 CASTLAGADTQYF TGTGCCAGCACTCTCGCCGGGGCAGATACGCAGTATTTT
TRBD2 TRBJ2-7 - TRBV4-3 CASSQTLAGVSEQYF TGCGCCAGCAGCCAAACTCTAGCGGGAGTTTCCGAGCAGTACTTC
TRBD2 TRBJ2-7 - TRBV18 CASSPGTSESGEQYF TGTGCCAGCTCACCAGGGACTAGCGAGTCCGGCGAGCAGTACTTC
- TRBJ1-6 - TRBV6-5 CASTRTGLHSPLHF TGTGCCAGCACCCGTACAGGTCTCCATTCACCCCTCCACTTT
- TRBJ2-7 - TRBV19 CASSIAGDNGGKYF TGTGCCAGTAGTATCGCGGGGGACAACGGCGGGAAGTACTTC
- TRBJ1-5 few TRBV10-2 CASSMGLNNQPQHF TGCGCCAGCAGTATGGGACTGAATAATCAGCCCCAGCATTTT
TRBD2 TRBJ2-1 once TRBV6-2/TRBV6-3 CASSTWLAGGNEQFF TGTGCCAGCAGCACTTGGCTAGCGGGCGGGAATGAGCAGTTCTTC
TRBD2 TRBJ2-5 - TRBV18 CASSPARELAGIRGETQYF TGTGCCAGCTCACCCGCCAGGGAGCTAGCGGGAATCAGGGGAGAGACCCAGTACTTC
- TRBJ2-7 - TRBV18 CASSPQAQAGEQYF TGTGCCAGCTCACCACAGGCGCAGGCGGGCGAGCAGTACTTC
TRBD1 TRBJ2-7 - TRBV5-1 CASRSDRVRSYEQYF TGCGCCAGCAGATCCGACAGGGTCCGGTCCTACGAGCAGTACTTC
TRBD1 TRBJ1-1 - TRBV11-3 CASSPRGPGTGGTEAFF TGTGCCAGCAGCCCGCGGGGCCCCGGGACAGGGGGGACTGAAGCTTTCTTT
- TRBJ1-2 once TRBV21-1 CASSKAFTGTVWTF TGTGCCAGCAGCAAAGCTTTCACCGGGACAGTGTGGACCTTC
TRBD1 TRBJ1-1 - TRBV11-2 CASSSRTGHGDTEAFF TGTGCCAGCAGCTCACGGACAGGGCATGGGGACACTGAAGCTTTCTTT
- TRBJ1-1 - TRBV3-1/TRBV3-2 CASRTQGSNTEAFF TGTGCCAGCAGGACACAGGGATCGAACACTGAAGCTTTCTTT
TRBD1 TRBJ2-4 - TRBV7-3 CASSPTAGGAKNIQYF TGTGCCAGCAGCCCCACAGCAGGGGGAGCCAAAAACATTCAGTACTTC
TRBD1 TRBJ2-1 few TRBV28 CASSLAGRGNEQFF TGTGCCAGCAGTTTAGCTGGCAGGGGGAATGAGCAGTTCTTC
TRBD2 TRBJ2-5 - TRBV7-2 CASSPLAGGGAETQYF TGTGCCAGCAGCCCTCTAGCGGGAGGGGGAGCGGAGACCCAGTACTTC
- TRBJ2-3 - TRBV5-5 CASSLSPRSTDTQYF TGTGCCAGCAGCCTCTCTCCGCGGAGCACAGATACGCAGTATTTT
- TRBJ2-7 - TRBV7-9 CASSPVGAGEQYF TGTGCCAGCAGCCCAGTGGGGGCCGGCGAGCAGTACTTC
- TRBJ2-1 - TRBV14 CASSQDLVRVSSYNEQFF TGTGCCAGCAGCCAAGATCTGGTCAGGGTAAGCTCCTACAATGAGCAGTTCTTC
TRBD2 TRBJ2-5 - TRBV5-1 CASTVGGAHPRETQYF TGCGCCAGCACGGTCGGGGGGGCCCATCCCAGGGAGACCCAGTACTTC
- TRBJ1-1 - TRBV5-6 CASSPGGPGEAFF TGTGCCAGCAGCCCGGGGGGGCCGGGTGAAGCTTTCTTT
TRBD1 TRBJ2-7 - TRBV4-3 CASSRGTGGLLYEQYF TGCGCCAGCAGCCGGGGGACAGGGGGCTTGCTCTACGAGCAGTACTTC